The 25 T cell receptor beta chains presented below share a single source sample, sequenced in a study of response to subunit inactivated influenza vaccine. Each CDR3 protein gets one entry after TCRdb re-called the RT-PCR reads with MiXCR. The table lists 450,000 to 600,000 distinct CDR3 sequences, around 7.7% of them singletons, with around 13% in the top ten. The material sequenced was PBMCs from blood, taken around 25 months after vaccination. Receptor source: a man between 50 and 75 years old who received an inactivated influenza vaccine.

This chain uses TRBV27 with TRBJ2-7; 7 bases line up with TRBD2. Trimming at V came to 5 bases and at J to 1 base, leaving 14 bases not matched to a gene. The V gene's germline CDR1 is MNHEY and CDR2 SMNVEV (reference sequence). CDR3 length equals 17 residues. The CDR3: CASSPLAGRLISYEQYF. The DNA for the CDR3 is TGTGCCAGCAGTCCCTTAGCGGGCCGTTTGATATCCTACGAGCAGTACTTC.

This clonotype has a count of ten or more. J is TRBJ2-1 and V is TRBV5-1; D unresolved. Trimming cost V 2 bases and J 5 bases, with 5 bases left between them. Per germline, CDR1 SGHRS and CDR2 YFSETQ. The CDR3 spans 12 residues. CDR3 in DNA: TGCGCCAGCAGCTTAGGCCACAATGAGCAGTTCTTC. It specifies CASSLGHNEQFF.

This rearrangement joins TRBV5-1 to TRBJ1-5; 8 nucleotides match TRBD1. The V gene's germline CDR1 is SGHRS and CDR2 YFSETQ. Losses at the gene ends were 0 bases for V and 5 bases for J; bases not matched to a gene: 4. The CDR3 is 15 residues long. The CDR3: CASSLAGQEHQPQHF. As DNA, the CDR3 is TGCGCCAGCAGCTTGGCGGGACAGGAGCATCAGCCCCAGCATTTT.

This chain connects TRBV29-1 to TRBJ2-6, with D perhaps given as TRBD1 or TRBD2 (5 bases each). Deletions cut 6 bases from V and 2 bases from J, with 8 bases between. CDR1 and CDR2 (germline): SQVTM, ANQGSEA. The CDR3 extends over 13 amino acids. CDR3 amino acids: CSVGTAGANVLTF. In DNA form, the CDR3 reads TGCAGCGTCGGGACCGCTGGGGCCAACGTCCTGACTTTC.

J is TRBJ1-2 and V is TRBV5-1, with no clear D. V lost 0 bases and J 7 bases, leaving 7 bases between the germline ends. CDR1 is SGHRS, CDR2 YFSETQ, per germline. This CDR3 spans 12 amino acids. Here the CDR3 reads CASSLESRGYTF. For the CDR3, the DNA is TGCGCCAGCAGCTTGGAGTCTCGTGGCTACACCTTC.

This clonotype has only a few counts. In nucleotides, the CDR3 is TGTGCCAGCTGCACAGGGAGGGAAGCTTTCTTT. Translation: CASCTGREAFF. The V gene is TRBV12-3 or TRBV12-4, the J gene TRBJ1-1; possibly TRBD1 for D (6 bases). V was cut by 8 bases and J by 8 bases, with 12 bases left in between. The CDR3 spans 11 residues.

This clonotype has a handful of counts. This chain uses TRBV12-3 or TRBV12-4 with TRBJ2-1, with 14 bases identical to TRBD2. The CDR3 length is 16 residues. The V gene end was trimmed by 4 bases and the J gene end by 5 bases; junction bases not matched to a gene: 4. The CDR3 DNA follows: TGTGCCAGCAGTTGGACTAGCGGGAGGATCCACAATGAGCAGTTCTTC. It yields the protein CASSWTSGRIHNEQFF.

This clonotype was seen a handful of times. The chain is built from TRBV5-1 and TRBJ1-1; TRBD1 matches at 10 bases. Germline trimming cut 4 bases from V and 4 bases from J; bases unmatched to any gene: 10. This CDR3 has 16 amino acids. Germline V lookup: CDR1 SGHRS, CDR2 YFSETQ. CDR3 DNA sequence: TGCGCCAGCAGCGGTATTCCGGGACAGGGGAGCACTGAAGCTTTCTTT. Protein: CASSGIPGQGSTEAFF.

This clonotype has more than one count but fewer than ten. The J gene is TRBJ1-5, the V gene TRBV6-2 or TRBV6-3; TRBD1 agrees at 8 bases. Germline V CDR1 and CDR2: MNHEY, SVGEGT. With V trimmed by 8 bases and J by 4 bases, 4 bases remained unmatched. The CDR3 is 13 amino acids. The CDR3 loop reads CASLDRANQPQHF. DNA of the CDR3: TGTGCCAGCCTGGACAGGGCAAATCAGCCCCAGCATTTT.

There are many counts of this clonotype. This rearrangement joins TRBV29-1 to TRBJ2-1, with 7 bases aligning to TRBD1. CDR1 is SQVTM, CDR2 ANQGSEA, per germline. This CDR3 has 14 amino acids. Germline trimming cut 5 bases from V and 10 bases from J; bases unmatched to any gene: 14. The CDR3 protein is CSVRTGAFLQEQFF. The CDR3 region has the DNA TGCAGCGTTAGAACAGGGGCCTTTCTACAAGAGCAGTTCTTC.

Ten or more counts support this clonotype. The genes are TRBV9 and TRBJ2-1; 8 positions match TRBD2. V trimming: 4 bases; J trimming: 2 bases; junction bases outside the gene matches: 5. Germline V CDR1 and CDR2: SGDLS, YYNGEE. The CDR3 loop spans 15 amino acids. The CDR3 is CASSYAGGPYNEQFF. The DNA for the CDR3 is TGTGCCAGCAGCTACGCGGGAGGCCCCTACAATGAGCAGTTCTTC.

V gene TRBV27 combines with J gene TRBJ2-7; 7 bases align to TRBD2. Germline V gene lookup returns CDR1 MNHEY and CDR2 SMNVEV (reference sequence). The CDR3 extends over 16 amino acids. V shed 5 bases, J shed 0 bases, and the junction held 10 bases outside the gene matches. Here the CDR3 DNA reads TGTGCCAGCAGTCCTATTCCGGGAGGAAGCTCCTACGAGCAGTACTTC. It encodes CASSPIPGGSSYEQYF.

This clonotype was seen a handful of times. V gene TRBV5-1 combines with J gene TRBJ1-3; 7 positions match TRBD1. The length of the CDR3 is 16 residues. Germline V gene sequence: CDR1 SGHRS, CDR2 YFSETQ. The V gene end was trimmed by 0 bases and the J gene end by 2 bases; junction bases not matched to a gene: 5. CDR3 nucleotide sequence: TGCGCCAGCAGCTTGGAACAGGGGAGAACTGGAAACACCATATATTTT. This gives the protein CASSLEQGRTGNTIYF.

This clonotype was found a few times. This CDR3 reads CSAYQSGADTQYF. The DNA for the CDR3 is TGCAGTGCTTATCAAAGCGGGGCCGATACGCAGTATTTT. This rearrangement joins TRBV20-1 to TRBJ2-3; 7 nucleotides agree with TRBD2. The length of the CDR3 is 13 residues. With 5 bases clipped from V and 6 bases from J, the junction kept 8 bases outside the gene matches. Germline lookup yields CDR1 DFQATT and CDR2 SNEGSKA (reference sequence).

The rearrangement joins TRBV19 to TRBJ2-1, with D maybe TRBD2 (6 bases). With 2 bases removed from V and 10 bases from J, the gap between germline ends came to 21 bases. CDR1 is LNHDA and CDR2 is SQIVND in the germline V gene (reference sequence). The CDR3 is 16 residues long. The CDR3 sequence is CASSIFGTPFSGEQFF. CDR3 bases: TGTGCCAGTAGTATATTCGGGACTCCTTTCTCCGGAGAGCAGTTCTTC.

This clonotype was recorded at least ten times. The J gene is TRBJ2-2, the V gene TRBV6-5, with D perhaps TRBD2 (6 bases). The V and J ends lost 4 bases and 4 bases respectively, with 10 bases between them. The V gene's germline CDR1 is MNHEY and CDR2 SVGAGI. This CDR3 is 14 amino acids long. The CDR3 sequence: CASSSGAPTGELFF. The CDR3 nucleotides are TGTGCCAGCAGTTCGGGAGCACCCACCGGGGAGCTGTTTTTT.

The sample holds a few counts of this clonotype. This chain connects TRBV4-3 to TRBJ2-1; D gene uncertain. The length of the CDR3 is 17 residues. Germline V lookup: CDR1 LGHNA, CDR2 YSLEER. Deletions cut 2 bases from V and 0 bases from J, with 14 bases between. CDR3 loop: CASSQYPQDRSYNEQFF. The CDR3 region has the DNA TGCGCCAGCAGCCAATACCCTCAGGACCGCTCCTACAATGAGCAGTTCTTC.

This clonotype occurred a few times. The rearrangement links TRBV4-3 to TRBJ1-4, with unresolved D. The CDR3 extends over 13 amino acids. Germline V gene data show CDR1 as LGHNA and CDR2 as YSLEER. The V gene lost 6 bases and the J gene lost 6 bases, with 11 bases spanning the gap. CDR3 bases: TGCGCCAGCAGACGACCGCCCGATGAAAAACTGTTTTTT. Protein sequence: CASRRPPDEKLFF.

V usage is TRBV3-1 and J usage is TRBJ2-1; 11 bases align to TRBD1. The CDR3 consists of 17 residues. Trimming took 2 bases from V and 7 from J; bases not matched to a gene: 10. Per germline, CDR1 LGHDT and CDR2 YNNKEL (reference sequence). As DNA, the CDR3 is TGTGCCAGCAGCCAAATGCGGACAGGGGGCAGAGTTAATGAGCAGTTCTTC. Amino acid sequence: CASSQMRTGGRVNEQFF.

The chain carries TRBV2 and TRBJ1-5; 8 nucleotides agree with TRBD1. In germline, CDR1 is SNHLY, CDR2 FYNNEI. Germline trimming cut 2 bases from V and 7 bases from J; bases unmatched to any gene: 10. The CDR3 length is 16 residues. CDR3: CASSERRGTGNQPQHF. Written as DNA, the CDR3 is TGTGCCAGCAGTGAAAGGAGGGGGACAGGTAACCAGCCCCAGCATTTT.

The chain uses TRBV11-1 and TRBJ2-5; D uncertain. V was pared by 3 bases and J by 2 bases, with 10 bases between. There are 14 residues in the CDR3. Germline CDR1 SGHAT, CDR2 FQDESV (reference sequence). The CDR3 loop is CASSFGNSQETQYF. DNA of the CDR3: TGTGCCAGCAGCTTTGGGAACTCTCAAGAGACCCAGTACTTC.

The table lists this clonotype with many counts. CDR3 protein: CASSLTGQSTEQFF. CDR3 bases: TGCGCCAGCAGCTTAACGGGACAGTCAACTGAGCAGTTCTTC. This chain connects TRBV5-1 to TRBJ2-1; 7 bases agree with TRBD1. Germline assignment: CDR1 SGHRS and CDR2 YFSETQ. After removal of 2 bases from V and 9 bases from J, the junction contained 8 bases not matched to a gene. This CDR3 has 14 amino acids.

Written as DNA, the CDR3 is TGTGCCAGCAGCCTTCTTCAAAATGAAAAACTGTTTTTT. It encodes CASSLLQNEKLFF. This chain connects TRBV14 to TRBJ1-4; D ambiguous. This CDR3 spans 13 amino acids. The ends were cut back, 4 bases at V and 5 bases at J, with 8 bases in the middle. In germline, CDR1 is SGHDN, CDR2 FVKESK.

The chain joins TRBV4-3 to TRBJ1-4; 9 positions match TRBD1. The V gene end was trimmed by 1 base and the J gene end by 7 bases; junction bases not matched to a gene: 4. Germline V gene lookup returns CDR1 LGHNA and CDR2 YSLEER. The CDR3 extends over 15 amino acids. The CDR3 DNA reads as TGCGCCAGCAGCCAAGGTGTGACAGGGGGTGAAAAACTGTTTTTT. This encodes CASSQGVTGGEKLFF.

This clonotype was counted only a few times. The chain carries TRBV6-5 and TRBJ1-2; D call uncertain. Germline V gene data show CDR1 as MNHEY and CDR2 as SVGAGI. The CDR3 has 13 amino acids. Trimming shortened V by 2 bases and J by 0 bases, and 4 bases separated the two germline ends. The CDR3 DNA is TGTGCCAGCAGTTACACGGCTAACTATGGCTACACCTTC. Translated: CASSYTANYGYTF.